This T cell receptor (beta chain) was sequenced in a study of CD8+ T cells in alopecia areata. Study as a whole: For the treated group, dosing was oral tofacitinib at 5 to 10 mg twice daily.

Extraction of RNA preceded its reverse transcription into cDNA, which served as the sequencing template. Assay used: immunoSEQ multiplex PCR; TCRdb lists only in-frame clones, some missing. The sample lists 200,000 to 250,000 clones, roughly 57% seen once, with approximately 0.45% in the top ten. Trimming removed 5 bases from V and 7 bases from J, with 18 bases in between. The CDR3 extends over 15 amino acids. Germline loops: CDR1 SGHVS, CDR2 FQNEAQ. This clone showed up just a few times. The receptor comes from a human donor with alopecia areata. This specimen was CD4+ T cells sorted from blood, taken at week 0. The rearrangement joins TRBV7-8 to TRBJ2-1, with D perhaps matching TRBD2 (5 bases). CDR3 in amino acids: CASSPGWVSANEQFF. As DNA, the CDR3 is TGTGCCAGCAGCCCTGGGTGGGTTAGCGCGAATGAGCAGTTCTTC.